This T cell receptor (beta chain) was found in a study of T cell clonotyping in hematopoietic cell transplantation. Trimming pared 8 bases from V and 2 bases from J, leaving 16 bases between. This CDR3 is 15 amino acids long. Germline loops: CDR1 MRHNA, CDR2 SNTAGT. Study conclusions and caveats: At the given depth, recipient repertoires were over 97% de novo clonotypes. Pathologically expanded recipient clonotypes increased progressively from day 30 to day 180 as diversity fell.

As to time point: recipient sample about 28 days before transplant, after cytoreduction. Clones were read by immunoSEQ multiplex PCR, and TCRdb kept only the in-frame ones, dropping some. Of 49,000 or so clones listed, 80% to 85% are singletons. Comments on this clone: Its target is unknown.

The receptor was derived from a man aged 60-69 years with myelodysplastic syndrome. Some clones in this sample may be carry-over from other donors' samples. This sequence joins TRBV6-4 and TRBJ1-3; D remains unclear. The source was peripheral blood mononuclear cells, collected before stem cell transplant. The CDR3 is CASARDHYTGNTIYF. The CDR3 coding sequence is TGTGCCAGCGCACGCGACCATTATACTGGAAACACCATATATTTT.